This TCR beta chain was captured by sequencing in a study of beta chain features in type 1 diabetes. Donors underwent one heparinised blood draw, about 120 mL on average. Germline values: CDR1 SGHRS, CDR2 YFSETQ. Trimming at V came to 4 bases and at J to 6 bases, leaving 3 bases not matched to a gene. This CDR3 contains 13 residues. Expressed TCRB transcripts got sequenced, as all isolated RNA was reverse transcribed. Sequencing was performed with immunoSEQ multiplex PCR; in TCRdb, only in-frame clones are kept and a portion is missing. The data hold about 16,000 clones, with 55% observed a single time.

The rearrangement joins TRBV5-1 to TRBJ1-1; 10 bases map to TRBD1. This TCR came from a young woman in good health. Sequences were obtained from stem cell memory CD4+ T cells from blood. CDR3 sequence reads: CASSQGTGAEAFF. DNA for the CDR3: TGCGCCAGCAGCCAAGGGACAGGGGCTGAAGCTTTCTTT.